Listed here is a single T cell receptor (beta chain). Clones were sequenced by immunoSEQ multiplex PCR, and TCRdb holds only the in-frame ones, with some missing. In the table there are around 56,000 clones, about 80% of which are singletons. Germline CDR1 reads MNHNY; CDR2 reads SVGAGI (reference sequence). V gave up 0 bases and J gave up 4 bases, with 13 bases separating them. The CDR3 extends over 16 amino acids. These data belong to a study of OX40 agonist ivuxolimab in advanced cancers. This chain connects TRBV6-6 to TRBJ1-3; a weak D match, TRBD1 (6 bases). The clonotype originates from an adult with an advanced solid tumor such as melanoma, head and neck, liver or kidney cancer. This sample comprised CD4+ or CD8+ T cells sorted from blood, obtained in a trial of the OX40 agonist ivuxolimab. DNA for the CDR3: TGTGCCAGCAGTTACTCGGGGGGGCGCGGAGGAAACACCATATATTTT. Translated, it gives CASSYSGGRGGNTIYF.